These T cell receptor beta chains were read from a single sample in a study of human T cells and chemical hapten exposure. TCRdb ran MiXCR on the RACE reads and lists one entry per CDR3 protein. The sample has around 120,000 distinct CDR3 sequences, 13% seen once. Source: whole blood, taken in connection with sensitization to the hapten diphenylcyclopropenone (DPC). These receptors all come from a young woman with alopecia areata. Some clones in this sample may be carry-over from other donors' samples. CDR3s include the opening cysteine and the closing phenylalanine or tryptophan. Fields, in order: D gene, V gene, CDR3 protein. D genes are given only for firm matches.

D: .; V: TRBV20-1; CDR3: CSAPTGPGRSSPLHF
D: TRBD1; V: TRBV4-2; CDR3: CASTLTGMSNTIYF
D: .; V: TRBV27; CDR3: CASSLSQGGKQYF
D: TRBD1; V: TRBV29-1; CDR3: CSVEGGQGAALSQYF
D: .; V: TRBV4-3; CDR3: CASSQDRQDYYGYTF
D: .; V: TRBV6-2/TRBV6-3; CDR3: CASTKVGGEETQYF
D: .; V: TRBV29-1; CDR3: CSAGPAGRVNTEAFF
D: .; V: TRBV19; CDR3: CASSRSSSNEQFF
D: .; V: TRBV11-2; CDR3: CASSLTGTPGTEAFF
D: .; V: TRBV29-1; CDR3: CSVLPGGRGMNTEAFF
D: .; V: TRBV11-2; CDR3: CASSLDRTGTGDWGTDTQYF
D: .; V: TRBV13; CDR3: CASSLTRLSDTQYF
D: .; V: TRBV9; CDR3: CASSVDNNYSGNTIYF
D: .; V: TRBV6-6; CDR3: CASSYPQLNQPQHF
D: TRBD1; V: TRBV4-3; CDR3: CASSSHHGQGDYEQYF
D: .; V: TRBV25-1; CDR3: CASSDLDYEQYF
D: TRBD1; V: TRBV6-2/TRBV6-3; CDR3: CASSSLRDRHYNEQFF
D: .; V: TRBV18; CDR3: CASSPRQGSADTQYF
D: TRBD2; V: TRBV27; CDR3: CASSLAGLYNEQFF
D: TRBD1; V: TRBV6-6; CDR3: CASSYSGGQGTEAFF
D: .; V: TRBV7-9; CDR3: CASSLVTANYGYTF
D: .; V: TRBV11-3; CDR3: CASSFGPAYEQYF
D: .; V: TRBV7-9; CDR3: CASSSGQRVNTEAFF
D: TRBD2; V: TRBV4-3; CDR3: CASSQDSGGSTDTQYF
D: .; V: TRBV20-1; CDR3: CSAGRFSDTQYF
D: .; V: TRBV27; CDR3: CASSLFWGLDTEAFF
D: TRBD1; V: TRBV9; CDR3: CASSPQQGASSPLHF
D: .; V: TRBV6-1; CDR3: CASSESGRINYGYTF
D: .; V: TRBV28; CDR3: CASSQKLRGYTDTQYF